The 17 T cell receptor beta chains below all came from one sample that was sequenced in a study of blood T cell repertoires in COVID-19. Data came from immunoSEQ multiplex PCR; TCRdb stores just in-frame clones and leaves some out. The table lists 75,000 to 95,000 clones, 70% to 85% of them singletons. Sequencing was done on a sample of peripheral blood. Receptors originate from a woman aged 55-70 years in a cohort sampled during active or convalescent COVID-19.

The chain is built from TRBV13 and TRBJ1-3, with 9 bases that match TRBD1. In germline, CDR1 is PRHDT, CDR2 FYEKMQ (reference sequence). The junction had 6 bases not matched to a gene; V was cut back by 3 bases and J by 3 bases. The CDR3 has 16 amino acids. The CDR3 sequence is CASSFFGQGYGNTIYF. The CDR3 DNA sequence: TGTGCCAGCAGCTTCTTCGGACAGGGGTATGGAAACACCATATATTTT.

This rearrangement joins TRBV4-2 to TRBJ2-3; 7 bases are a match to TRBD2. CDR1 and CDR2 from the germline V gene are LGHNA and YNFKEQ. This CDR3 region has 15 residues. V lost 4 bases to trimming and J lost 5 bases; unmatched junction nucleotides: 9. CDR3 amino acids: CASSPNGGRIDTQYF. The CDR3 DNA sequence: TGTGCCAGCAGCCCGAACGGGGGGAGAATAGATACGCAGTATTTT.

The CDR3 region is CASSFSRVGVEAFF. CDR3 bases: TGTGCCAGTAGTTTCTCCCGGGTCGGTGTTGAAGCTTTCTTT. V usage is TRBV19 and J usage is TRBJ1-1; D ambiguous. The CDR3 sequence is 14 residues long. V lost 5 bases to trimming and J lost 7 bases, with 17 bases between them. Germline CDR1 and CDR2: LNHDA and SQIVND (reference sequence).

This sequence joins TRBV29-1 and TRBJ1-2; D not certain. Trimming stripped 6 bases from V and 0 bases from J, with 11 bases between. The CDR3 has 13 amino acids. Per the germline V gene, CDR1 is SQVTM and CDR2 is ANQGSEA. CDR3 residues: CSVGTNPNYGYTF. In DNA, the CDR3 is TGCAGCGTGGGCACAAACCCTAACTATGGCTACACCTTC.

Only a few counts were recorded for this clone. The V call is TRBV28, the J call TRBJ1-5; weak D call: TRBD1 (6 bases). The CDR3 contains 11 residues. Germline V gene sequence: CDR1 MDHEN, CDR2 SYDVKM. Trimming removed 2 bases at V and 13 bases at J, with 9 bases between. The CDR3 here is CASSLMDRQHF. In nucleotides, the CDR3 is TGTGCCAGCAGTTTAATGGACAGACAGCATTTT.

DNA of the CDR3: TGTGCCAGTAGTATAGATCTGCAGGGAAGAGAGACCCAGTACTTC. The encoded protein is CASSIDLQGRETQYF. The chain is built from TRBV19 and TRBJ2-5; tentative D call: TRBD1 (5 bases). The germline V gene encodes CDR1 LNHDA and CDR2 SQIVND (reference sequence). This CDR3 region has 15 residues. Trimming stripped 0 bases from V and 4 bases from J, with 12 bases between.

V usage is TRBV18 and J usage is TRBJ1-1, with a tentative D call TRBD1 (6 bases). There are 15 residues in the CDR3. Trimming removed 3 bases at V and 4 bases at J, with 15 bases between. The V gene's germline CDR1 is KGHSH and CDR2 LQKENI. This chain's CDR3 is CASSPQGKQGTEAFF. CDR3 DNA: TGTGCCAGCTCACCGCAGGGGAAGCAGGGCACTGAAGCTTTCTTT.

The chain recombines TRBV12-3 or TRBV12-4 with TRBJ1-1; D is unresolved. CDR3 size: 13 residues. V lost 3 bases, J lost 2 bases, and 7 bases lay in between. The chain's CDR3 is CASSFKPNTEAFF. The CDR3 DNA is TGTGCCAGCAGTTTTAAGCCAAACACTGAAGCTTTCTTT.

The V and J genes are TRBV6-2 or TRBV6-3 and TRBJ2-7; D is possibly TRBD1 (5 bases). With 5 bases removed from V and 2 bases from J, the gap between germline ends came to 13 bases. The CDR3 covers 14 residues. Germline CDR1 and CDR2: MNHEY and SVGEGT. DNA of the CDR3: TGTGCCAGCAGTACCGCCCAGGACACCTACGAGCAGTACTTC. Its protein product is CASSTAQDTYEQYF.

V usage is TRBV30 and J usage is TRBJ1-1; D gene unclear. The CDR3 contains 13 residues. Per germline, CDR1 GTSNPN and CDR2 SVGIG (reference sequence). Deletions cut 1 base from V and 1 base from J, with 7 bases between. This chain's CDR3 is CAWSASQNTEAFF. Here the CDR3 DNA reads TGTGCCTGGAGTGCAAGCCAGAACACTGAAGCTTTCTTT.

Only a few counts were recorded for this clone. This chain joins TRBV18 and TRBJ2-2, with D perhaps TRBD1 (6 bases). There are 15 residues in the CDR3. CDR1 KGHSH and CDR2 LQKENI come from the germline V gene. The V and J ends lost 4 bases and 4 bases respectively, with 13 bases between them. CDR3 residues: CASSRGGSGTGELFF. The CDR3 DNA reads TGTGCCAGCTCACGTGGGGGCTCGGGCACCGGGGAGCTGTTTTTT.

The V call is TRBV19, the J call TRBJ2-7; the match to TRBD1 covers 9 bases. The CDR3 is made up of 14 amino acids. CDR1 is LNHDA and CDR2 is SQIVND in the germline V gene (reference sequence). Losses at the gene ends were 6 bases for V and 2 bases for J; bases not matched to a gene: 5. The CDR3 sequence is CASRPRDRAYEQYF. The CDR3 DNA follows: TGTGCCAGTAGGCCCCGGGACAGGGCCTACGAGCAGTACTTC. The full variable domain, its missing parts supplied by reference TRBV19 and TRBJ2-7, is DGGITQSPKYLFRKEGQNVTLSCEQNLNHDAMYWYRQDPGQGLRLIYYSQIVNDFQKGDIAEGYSVSREKKESFPLTVTSAQKNPTAFYLCASRPRDRAYEQYFGPGTRLTVT.

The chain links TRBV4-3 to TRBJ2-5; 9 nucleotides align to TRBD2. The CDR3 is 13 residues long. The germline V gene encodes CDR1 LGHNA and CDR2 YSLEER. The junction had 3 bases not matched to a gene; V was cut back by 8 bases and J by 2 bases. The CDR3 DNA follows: TGCGCCAGCCGCGGGGGGGCTCAAGAGACCCAGTACTTC. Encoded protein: CASRGGAQETQYF.

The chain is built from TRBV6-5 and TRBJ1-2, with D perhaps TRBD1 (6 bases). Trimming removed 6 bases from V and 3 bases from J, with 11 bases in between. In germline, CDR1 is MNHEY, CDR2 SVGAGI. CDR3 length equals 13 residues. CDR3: CASRIAGDYGYTF. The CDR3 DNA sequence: TGTGCCAGCAGGATAGCAGGGGACTATGGCTACACCTTC.

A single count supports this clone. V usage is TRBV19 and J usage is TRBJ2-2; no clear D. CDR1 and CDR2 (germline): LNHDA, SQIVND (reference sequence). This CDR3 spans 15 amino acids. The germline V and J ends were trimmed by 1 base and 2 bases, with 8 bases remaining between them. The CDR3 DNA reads TGTGCCAGTAGTATAGTCGCGGCAAACACCGGGGAGCTGTTTTTT. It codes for CASSIVAANTGELFF.

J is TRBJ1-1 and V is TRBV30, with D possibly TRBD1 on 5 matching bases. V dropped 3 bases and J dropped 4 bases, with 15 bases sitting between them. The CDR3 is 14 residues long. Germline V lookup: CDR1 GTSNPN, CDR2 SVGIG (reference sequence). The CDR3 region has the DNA TGTGCCTGGAGCACGCGGGGGTGGGTCACTGAAGCTTTCTTT. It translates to CAWSTRGWVTEAFF.

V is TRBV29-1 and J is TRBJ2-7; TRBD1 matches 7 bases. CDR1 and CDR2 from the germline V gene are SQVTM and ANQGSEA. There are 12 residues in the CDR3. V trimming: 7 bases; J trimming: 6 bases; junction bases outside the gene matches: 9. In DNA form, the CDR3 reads TGCAGCGGGGGAGAGACAGGGAGCGAGCAGTACTTC. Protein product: CSGGETGSEQYF.